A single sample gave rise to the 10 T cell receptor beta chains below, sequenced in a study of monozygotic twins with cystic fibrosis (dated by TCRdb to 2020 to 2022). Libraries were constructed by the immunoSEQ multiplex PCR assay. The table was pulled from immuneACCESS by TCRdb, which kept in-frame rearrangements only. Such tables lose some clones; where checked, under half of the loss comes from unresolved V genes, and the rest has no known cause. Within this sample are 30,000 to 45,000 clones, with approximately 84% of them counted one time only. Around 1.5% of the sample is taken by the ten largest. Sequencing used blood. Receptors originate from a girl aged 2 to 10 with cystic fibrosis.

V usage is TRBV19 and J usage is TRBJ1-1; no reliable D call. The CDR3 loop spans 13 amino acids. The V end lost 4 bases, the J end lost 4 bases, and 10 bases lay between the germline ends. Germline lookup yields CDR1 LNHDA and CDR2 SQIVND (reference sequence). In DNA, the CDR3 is TGTGCCAGTAGTAGCGGCACTCTCACTGAAGCTTTCTTT. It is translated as CASSSGTLTEAFF.

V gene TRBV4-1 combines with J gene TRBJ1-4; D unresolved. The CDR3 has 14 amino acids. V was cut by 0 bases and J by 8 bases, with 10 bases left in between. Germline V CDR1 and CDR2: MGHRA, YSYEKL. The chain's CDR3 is CASSQDAGYEKLFF. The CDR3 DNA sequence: TGCGCCAGCAGCCAAGATGCGGGATACGAAAAACTGTTTTTT.

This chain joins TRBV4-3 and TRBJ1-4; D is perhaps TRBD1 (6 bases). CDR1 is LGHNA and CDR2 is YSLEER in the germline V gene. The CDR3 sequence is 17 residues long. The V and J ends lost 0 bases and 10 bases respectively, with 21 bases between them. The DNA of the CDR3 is TGCGCCAGCAGCCAAGATCTCGCGCTACAGGGTAGGGGAAAACTGTTTTTT. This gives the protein CASSQDLALQGRGKLFF.

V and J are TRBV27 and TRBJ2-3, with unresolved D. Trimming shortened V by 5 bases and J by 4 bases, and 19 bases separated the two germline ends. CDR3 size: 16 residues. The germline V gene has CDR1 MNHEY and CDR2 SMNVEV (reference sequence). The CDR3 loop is CASSLHYPQYADTQYF. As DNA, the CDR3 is TGTGCCAGCAGTCTCCATTATCCCCAGTACGCAGATACGCAGTATTTT.

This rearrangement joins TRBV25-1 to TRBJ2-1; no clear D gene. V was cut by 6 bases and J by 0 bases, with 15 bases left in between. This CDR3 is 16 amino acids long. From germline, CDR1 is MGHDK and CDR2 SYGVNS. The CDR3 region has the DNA TGTGCCAGCAGCCCCGTGGGCATCATCTCCTACAATGAGCAGTTCTTC. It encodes CASSPVGIISYNEQFF.

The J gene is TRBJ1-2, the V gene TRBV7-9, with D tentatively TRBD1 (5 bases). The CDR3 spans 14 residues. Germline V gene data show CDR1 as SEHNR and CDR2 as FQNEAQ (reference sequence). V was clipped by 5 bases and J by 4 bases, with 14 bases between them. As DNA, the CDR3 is TGTGCCAGCAGCCCGGGACGTCCCGGCTATGGCTACACCTTC. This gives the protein CASSPGRPGYGYTF.

CDR3 region: CASSPGQKMNTEAFF. In DNA form, the CDR3 reads TGTGCCAGCAGCCCGGGACAAAAAATGAACACTGAAGCTTTCTTT. The gene calls are TRBV7-2 and TRBJ1-1, with D possibly TRBD1 on 6 matching bases. The CDR3 loop spans 15 amino acids. Trimming left V 5 bases short and J 0 bases short, with 13 bases between. In germline, CDR1 is SGHTA, CDR2 FQGNSA.

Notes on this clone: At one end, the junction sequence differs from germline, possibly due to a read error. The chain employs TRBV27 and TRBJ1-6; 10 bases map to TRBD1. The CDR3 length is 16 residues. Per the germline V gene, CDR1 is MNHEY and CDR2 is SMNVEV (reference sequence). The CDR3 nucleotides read TGTGCCAGCAGTCTATCCGGGACAGGGGCTAATTCACCCCTCCACTTT. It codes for CASSLSGTGANSPLHF.

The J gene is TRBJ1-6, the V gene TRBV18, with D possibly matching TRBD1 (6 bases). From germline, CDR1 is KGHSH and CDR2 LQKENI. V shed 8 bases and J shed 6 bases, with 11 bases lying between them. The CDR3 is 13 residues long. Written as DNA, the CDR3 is TGTGCCAGCCTCCCAGGGGTTAATTCACCCCTCCACTTT. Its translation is CASLPGVNSPLHF.

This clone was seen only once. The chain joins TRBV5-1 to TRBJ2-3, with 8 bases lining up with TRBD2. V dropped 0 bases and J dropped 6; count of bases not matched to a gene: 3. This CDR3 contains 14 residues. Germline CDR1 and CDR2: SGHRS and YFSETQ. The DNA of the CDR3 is TGCGCCAGCAGCTTGGATAGCGGGGCGGATACGCAGTATTTT. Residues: CASSLDSGADTQYF.